This TCR beta chain was captured by sequencing in a study of T cells in Graves' hyperthyroidism and ophthalmopathy. Criteria for exclusion of patients were uncontrolled infection, other autoimmune disease, pregnancy or lactation. Together with thyroid ultrasound, orbital computed tomography, serum thyroxine and TRAb, clinical symptoms were used for diagnoses. TCR beta CDR3 region amplification was performed from RNA transcripts. HTBI primers were employed in a first-round RT-PCR of the TCR CDR3. TCRdb called the multiplex PCR reads again in MiXCR, with one record for every CDR3 protein. The sample records roughly 740,000 distinct CDR3 sequences, 16% being singletons. V was pared by 6 bases and J by 3 bases, with 11 bases between. The CDR3 contains 14 residues. Germline CDR1 reads SNHLY; CDR2 reads FYNNEI.

The rearrangement joins TRBV2 to TRBJ2-2; a possible D gene is TRBD1 (6 bases). Material: blood. The TCR was taken from a young man with Graves' hyperthyroidism. CDR3 nucleotides: TGTGCCAGCAGAGTACAGGGTTACACCGGGGAGCTGTTTTTT. Protein sequence: CASRVQGYTGELFF.